One and the same sample provided the 7 T cell receptor beta chains below, sequenced in a study of T-cell reconstitution after alpha-beta-depleted transplantation in children. It was with unique molecular identifiers that the TCRbeta library was prepared. TCRdb fed the PCR reads into MiXCR, producing one record per CDR3 protein. This sample has approximately 510,000 distinct CDR3 sequences, with about 18% found just once. The sample consisted of PBMCs from the stem cell graft donor, taken from the stem cell graft. These receptors were obtained from a human donor who donated a stem cell graft to a child with acute lymphoblastic leukemia.

The rearrangement uses TRBV6-5 and TRBJ1-1; no clear D. The V end lost 2 bases, the J end lost 11 bases, and 15 bases lay between the germline ends. The germline gives CDR1 MNHEY, CDR2 SVGAGI. The CDR3 has 13 amino acids. The CDR3 DNA follows: TGTGCCAGCAGTTACGGCCTCGGTATTGGGGCTTTCTTT. Translated: CASSYGLGIGAFF.

The chain recombines TRBV12-3 or TRBV12-4 with TRBJ1-2; the D gene is possibly TRBD1 (5 bases). The V and J ends lost 6 bases and 0 bases respectively, with 20 bases between them. The CDR3 runs 17 residues. The CDR3 DNA is TGTGCCAGCAGCAATCATCCGGGACCCTATTCTAACTATGGCTACACCTTC. As protein: CASSNHPGPYSNYGYTF.

This clonotype was observed a handful of times. The chain has TRBV28 and TRBJ2-1, with 9 bases that match TRBD2. Per the germline V gene, CDR1 is MDHEN and CDR2 is SYDVKM. Trimming at V came to 2 bases and at J to 6 bases, leaving 14 bases not matched to a gene. CDR3 size: 18 residues. CDR3 region: CASSLAMVAGEWSNEQFF. The CDR3 nucleotides read TGTGCCAGCAGTTTAGCTATGGTAGCGGGAGAGTGGTCCAATGAGCAGTTCTTC.

CDR3: CASSPAGATGELFF. In DNA, the CDR3 is TGTGCCAGCAGTCCCGCAGGGGCCACCGGGGAGCTGTTTTTT. J is TRBJ2-2 and V is TRBV28, with D perhaps matching TRBD1 (6 bases). The germline V gene encodes CDR1 MDHEN and CDR2 SYDVKM. The CDR3 is made up of 14 amino acids. Trimming took 5 bases from V and 4 from J, leaving 11 bases between them. Drawing the rest from reference TRBV28 and TRBJ2-2, the complete variable domain is DVKVTQSSRYLVKRTGEKVFLECVQDMDHENMFWYRQDPGLGLRLIYFSYDVKMKEKGDIPEGYSVSREKKERFSLILESASTNQTSMYLCASSPAGATGELFFGEGSRLTVL.

In its sample, this clonotype was seen a few times. V is TRBV20-1 and J is TRBJ2-2; the D is unclear. This CDR3 spans 12 amino acids. The V gene's germline CDR1 is DFQATT and CDR2 SNEGSKA (reference sequence). V lost 3 bases and J lost 4, with 6 bases in between. The CDR3: CSASRSTGELFF. CDR3 DNA: TGCAGTGCTAGCCGGAGCACCGGGGAGCTGTTTTTT.

V gene TRBV9 combines with J gene TRBJ2-7, with a possible D match to TRBD1 (6 bases). The CDR3 runs 15 residues. Trimming shortened V by 0 bases and J by 3 bases, and 13 bases separated the two germline ends. Looked up from germline, CDR1 is SGDLS and CDR2 is YYNGEE. CDR3 nucleotides: TGTGCCAGCAGCGTAGAGCTAGGGGGATTCTACGAGCAGTACTTC. The encoded protein is CASSVELGGFYEQYF.

This chain uses TRBV15 with TRBJ2-3; 7 nucleotides line up with TRBD2. The CDR3 consists of 15 residues. The ends lost 9 bases at V and 2 bases at J; junction bases unmatched: 11. Germline V gives CDR1 LNHNV, CDR2 YYDKDF (reference sequence). The CDR3 region is CATERSGTNTDTQYF. CDR3 nucleotide sequence: TGTGCCACTGAACGAAGCGGGACTAACACAGATACGCAGTATTTT.